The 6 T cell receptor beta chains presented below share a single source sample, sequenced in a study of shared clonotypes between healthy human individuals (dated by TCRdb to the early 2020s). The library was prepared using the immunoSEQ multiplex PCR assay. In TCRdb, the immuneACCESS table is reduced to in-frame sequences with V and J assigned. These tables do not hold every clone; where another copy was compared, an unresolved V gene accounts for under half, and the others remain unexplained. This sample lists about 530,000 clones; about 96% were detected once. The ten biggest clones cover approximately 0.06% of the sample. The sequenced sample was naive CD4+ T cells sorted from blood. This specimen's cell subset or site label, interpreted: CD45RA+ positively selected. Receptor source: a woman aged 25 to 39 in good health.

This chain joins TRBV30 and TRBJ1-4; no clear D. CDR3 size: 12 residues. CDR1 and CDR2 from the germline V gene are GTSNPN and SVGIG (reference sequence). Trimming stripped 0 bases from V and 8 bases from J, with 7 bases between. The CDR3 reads CAWSVFPEKLFF. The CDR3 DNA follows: TGTGCCTGGAGTGTTTTCCCGGAAAAACTGTTTTTT.

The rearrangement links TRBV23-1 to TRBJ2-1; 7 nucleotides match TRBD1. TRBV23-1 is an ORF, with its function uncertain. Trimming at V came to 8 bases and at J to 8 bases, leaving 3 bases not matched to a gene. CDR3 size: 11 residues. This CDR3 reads CASGQGDEQFF. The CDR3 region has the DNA TGCGCCAGCGGCCAGGGGGATGAGCAGTTCTTC.

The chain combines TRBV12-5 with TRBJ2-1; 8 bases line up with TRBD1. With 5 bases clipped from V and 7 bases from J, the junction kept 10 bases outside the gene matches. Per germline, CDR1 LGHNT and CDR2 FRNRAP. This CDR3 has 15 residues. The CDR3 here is CASGLRTGTENEQFF. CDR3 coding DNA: TGTGCTAGTGGTCTACGGACAGGGACCGAGAATGAGCAGTTCTTC. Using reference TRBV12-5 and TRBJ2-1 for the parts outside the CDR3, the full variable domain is DARVTQTPRHKVTEMGQEVTMRCQPILGHNTVFWYRQTMMQGLELLAYFRNRAPLDDSGMPKDRFSAEMPDATLATLKIQPSEPRDSAVYFCASGLRTGTENEQFFGPGTRLTVL.

The CDR3: CASSFDRGPNNSPLHF. CDR3 DNA sequence: TGCGCCAGCAGCTTCGACAGGGGGCCGAATAATTCACCCCTCCACTTT. The rearrangement uses TRBV5-1 and TRBJ1-6, with 10 positions matching TRBD1. Germline lookup yields CDR1 SGHRS and CDR2 YFSETQ. V shed 2 bases and J 5 bases; nucleotides not matched to a gene: 4. This CDR3 contains 16 residues. Combining the CDR3 with reference TRBV5-1 and TRBJ1-6 gives the whole variable domain KAGVTQTPRYLIKTRGQQVTLSCSPISGHRSVSWYQQTPGQGLQFLFEYFSETQRNKGNFPGRFSGRQFSNSRSEMNVSTLELGDSALYLCASSFDRGPNNSPLHFGNGTRLTVT.

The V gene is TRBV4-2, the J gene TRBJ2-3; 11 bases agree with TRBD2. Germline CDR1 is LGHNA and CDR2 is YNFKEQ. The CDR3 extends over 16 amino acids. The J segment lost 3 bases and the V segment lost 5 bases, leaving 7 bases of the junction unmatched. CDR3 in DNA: TGTGCCAGCAGCTACCAACGGACTAGCGGGACAGATACGCAGTATTTT. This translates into CASSYQRTSGTDTQYF.

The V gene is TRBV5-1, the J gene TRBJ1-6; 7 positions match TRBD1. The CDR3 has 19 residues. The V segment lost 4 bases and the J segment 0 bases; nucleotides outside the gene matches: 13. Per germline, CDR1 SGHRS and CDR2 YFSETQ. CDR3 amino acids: CASSPGQVSKSSYNSPLHF. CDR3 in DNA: TGCGCCAGCAGCCCCGGACAGGTCTCTAAGAGCTCCTATAATTCACCCCTCCACTTT.